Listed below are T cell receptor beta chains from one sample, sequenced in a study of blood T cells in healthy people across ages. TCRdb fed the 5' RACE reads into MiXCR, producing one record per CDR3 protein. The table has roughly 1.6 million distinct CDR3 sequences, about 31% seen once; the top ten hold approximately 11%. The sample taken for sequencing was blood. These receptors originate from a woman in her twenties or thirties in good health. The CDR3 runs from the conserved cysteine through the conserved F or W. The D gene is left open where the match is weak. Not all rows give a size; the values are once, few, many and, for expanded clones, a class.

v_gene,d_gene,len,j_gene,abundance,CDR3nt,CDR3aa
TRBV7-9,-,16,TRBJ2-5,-,TGTGCCAGCAGCCTAGCCCGGACGCGCGGGGAGGAGACCCAGTACTTC,CASSLARTRGEETQYF
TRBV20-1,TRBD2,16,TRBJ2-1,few,TGCAGTGCGTCTAGCGGGGGCCTGAGCTCCTGCAATGAGCAGTTCTTC,CSASSGGLSSCNEQFF
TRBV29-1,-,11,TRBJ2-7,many,TGCAGCGTGGTGACCTCTTACGAGCAGTACTTC,CSVVTSYEQYF
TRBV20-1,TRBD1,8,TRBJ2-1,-,TGCGTGACAGGGGGCCAGTTCTTC,CVTGGQFF
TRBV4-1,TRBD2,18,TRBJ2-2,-,TGCGCCAGCACGTGGAGGACTAGCGGGAGAGGAGGCACCGGGGAGCTGTTTTTT,CASTWRTSGRGGTGELFF
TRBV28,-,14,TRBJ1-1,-,TGTGCCAGCAGTTTATCTCCCGCACTCACTGAAGCTTTCTTT,CASSLSPALTEAFF
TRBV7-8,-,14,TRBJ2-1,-,TGTGCCAGCAGCTTAGCGGTCAAAGACAATGAGCAGTTCTTC,CASSLAVKDNEQFF
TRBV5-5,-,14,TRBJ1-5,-,TGTGCCAGCAGCTTGGGGGAGGGCCCTCAGCCCCAGCATTTT,CASSLGEGPQPQHF
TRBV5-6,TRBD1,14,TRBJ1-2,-,TGTGTCAGCAGCTTGGGGGACAGGGCGCGTGGCTACACCTTC,CVSSLGDRARGYTF
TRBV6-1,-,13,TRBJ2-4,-,TGTGCCAGCAGTGCAATTAACAACAACATTCAGTACTTC,CASSAINNNIQYF
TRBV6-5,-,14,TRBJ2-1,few,TGTGCCAGCAGTTACAATTCGAGGGCATACGAGCAGTTCTTC,CASSYNSRAYEQFF
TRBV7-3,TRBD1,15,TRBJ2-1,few,TGTGCCAGCAGCTTAACGACGGACAGGGGTGATGAGCAGTTCTTC,CASSLTTDRGDEQFF
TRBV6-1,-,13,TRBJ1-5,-,TGTGCCAGCAGTGAATTCCGAGATCAGCCCCAGCATTTT,CASSEFRDQPQHF
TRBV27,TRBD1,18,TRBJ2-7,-,TGTGCCAGCCGGGCCGGGACAGGGGGACTTATCAGCTCCTACGAGCAGTACTTC,CASRAGTGGLISSYEQYF
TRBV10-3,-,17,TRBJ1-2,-,TGTGCCATCAGTGAGTTCTTATCCGGGGTTCGGGACTATGGCTACACCTTC,CAISEFLSGVRDYGYTF
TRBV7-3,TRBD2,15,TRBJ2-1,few,TGTGCCAGCAGCTTTACGTTAGGACTAGCCAATGAGCAGTTCTTC,CASSFTLGLANEQFF
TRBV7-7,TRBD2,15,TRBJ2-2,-,TGTGCCAGCAGTGCCGGACTAGCGGGGGTCGGGGAGCTGTTTTTT,CASSAGLAGVGELFF
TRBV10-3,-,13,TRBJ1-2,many,TGTGCCATCAGTGAGGATCGTAACTATGGCTACACCTTC,CAISEDRNYGYTF
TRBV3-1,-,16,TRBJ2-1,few,TGTGCCAGCAGCCAGCGAAGCGCAATAGCCTACAATGAGCAGTTCTTC,CASSQRSAIAYNEQFF
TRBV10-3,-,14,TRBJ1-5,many,TGTGCCATCAGTGACGATGGTAACAATCAGCCCCAGCATTTT,CAISDDGNNQPQHF
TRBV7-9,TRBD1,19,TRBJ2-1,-,TGTGCCAGCAGGCCGCGCGCAGGTATTATCCGTGACAGGGAAAATGAGCAGTTCTTC,CASRPRAGIIRDRENEQFF
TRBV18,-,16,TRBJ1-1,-,TGTGCCAGCTCACCACCCGGACAGTCAGCGAACACTGAAGCTTTCTTT,CASSPPGQSANTEAFF
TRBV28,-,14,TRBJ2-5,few,TGTGCCAGCAGTTTACAACAGGGCCTGAAGACCCAGTACTTC,CASSLQQGLKTQYF
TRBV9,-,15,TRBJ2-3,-,TGTGCCAGCAGCTACCGGGACGCAAGCACAGATACGCAGTATTTT,CASSYRDASTDTQYF
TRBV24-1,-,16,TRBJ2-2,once,TGTGCCACCAGTGATGGTGCAAATTGGGGCACCGGGGAGCTGTTTTTT,CATSDGANWGTGELFF
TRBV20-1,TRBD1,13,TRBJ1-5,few,TGCAGTGCACCGACAGGGGGCAATCAGCCCCAGCATTTT,CSAPTGGNQPQHF
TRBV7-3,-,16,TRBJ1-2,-,TGTGCCATGAAGATGGGGGCAGGGCGTTGTGTCTATGGCTACACCTTC,CAMKMGAGRCVYGYTF
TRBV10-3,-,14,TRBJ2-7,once,TGTGCCATCAGTGTGGCCACTGGTATCTACAAGCAGTACTTC,CAISVATGIYKQYF
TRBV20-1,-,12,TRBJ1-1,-,TGCAGTGCCACCTTTCTGAACACTGAAGCTTTCTTT,CSATFLNTEAFF
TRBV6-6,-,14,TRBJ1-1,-,TGTGCCAGCAGCCGGGGGACCATCCCATTCGAAGCTTTCTTT,CASSRGTIPFEAFF
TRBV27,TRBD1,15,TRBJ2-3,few,TGTGCCAGCAGTTCCGCACCCGACAGGGAGGATACGCAGTATTTT,CASSSAPDREDTQYF
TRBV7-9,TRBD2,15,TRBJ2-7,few,TGTGCCAGCCTCGACGGGACTAGCGGCGGCTACGAGCAGTACTTC,CASLDGTSGGYEQYF
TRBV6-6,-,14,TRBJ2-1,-,TGTGCCAGCAGTTACTCGACTCTGGGCAATGAGCAGTTCTTC,CASSYSTLGNEQFF
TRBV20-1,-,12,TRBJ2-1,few,TGCAGTGCTAGAGGTAACATCAATGAGCAGTTCTTC,CSARGNINEQFF
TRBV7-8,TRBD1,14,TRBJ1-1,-,TGTGCCAGCAGCTCCCGGGACAGGGAACCTGAAGCTTTCTTT,CASSSRDREPEAFF
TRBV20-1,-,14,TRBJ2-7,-,TGCAGTGCTAGTAGGGCAGCGAGCTCCTACGAGCAGTACTTC,CSASRAASSYEQYF
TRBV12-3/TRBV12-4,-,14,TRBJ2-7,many,TGTGCCAGCAGTCCTAGACTGGAAGCACACGAGCAGTACTTC,CASSPRLEAHEQYF
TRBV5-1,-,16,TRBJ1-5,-,TGCGCCAGCAGCTACGGGACAATTGGTAGCAATCAGCCCCAGCATTTT,CASSYGTIGSNQPQHF
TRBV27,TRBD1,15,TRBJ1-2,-,TGTGCCAGCAGTCCGGGACAGCTAGCGTACTATGGCTACACCTTC,CASSPGQLAYYGYTF
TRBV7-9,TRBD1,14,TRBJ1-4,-,TGTGCCAGCAGCCAAGGGGGCTATGGCGAAAAACTGTTTTTT,CASSQGGYGEKLFF
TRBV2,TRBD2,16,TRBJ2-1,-,TGTGCCAGCAGTGAAGGATCGGGGGGGATTTACAGTGAGCAGTTCTTC,CASSEGSGGIYSEQFF
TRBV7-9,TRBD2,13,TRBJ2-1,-,TGTGCCAGCAGTCGGACTAGCGGGGGGGCGTGGTTCTTC,CASSRTSGGAWFF
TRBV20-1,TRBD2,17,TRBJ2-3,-,TGCAGTGCTAGTATCCGCGCTAGCGGGAGGAGGGCAGATACGCAGTATTTT,CSASIRASGRRADTQYF
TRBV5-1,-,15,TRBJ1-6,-,TGCGCCAGCAGCTTGGACAGGGTTGCGAATTCACCCCTCCACTTT,CASSLDRVANSPLHF
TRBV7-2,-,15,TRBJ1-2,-,TGTGTCAGCAGCCCTATACCGGGACGAAACTATGGCTACACCTTC,CVSSPIPGRNYGYTF